This TCR beta chain stems from a study of blood T cell repertoires in COVID-19. The overall study: Samples came from the United States, Italy and Spain, spanning acute and convalescent COVID-19.

Data came from immunoSEQ multiplex PCR; TCRdb stores just in-frame clones and leaves some out. This table has 250,000 to 300,000 clones, about 86% appearing once. Germline V CDR1 and CDR2: SGHRS, YFSETQ. V was clipped by 2 bases and J by 6 bases; unmatched bases: 7. The CDR3 is 15 amino acids. Material: peripheral blood. The source of this sequence is a man older than 75 with acute or convalescent COVID-19. The chain combines TRBV5-1 with TRBJ2-1, with TRBD2 matching 8 bases. The CDR3 loop reads CASSLPGLVGNEQFF. In nucleotides, the CDR3 is TGCGCCAGCAGCTTACCGGGACTAGTGGGCAATGAGCAGTTCTTC.